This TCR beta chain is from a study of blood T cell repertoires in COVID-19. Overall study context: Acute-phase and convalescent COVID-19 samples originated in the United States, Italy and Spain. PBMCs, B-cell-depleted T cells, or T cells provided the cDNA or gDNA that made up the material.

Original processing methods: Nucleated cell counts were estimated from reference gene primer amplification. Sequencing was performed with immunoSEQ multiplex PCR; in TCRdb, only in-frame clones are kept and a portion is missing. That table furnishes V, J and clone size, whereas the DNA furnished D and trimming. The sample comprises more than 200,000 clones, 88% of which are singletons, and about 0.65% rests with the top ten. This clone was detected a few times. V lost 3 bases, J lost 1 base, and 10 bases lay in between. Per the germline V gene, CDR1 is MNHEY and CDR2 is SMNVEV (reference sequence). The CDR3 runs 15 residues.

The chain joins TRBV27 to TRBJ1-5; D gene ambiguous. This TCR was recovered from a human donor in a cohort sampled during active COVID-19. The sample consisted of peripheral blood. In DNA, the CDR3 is TGTGCCAGCAGTTTCGGTACAGAGAGCAATCAGCCCCAGCATTTT. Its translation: CASSFGTESNQPQHF.